This T cell receptor (beta chain) came from a study of T-cell reconstitution after alpha-beta-depleted transplantation in children. Study-wide findings and caveats: There were some patients whose high TCRbeta diversity at day 60 came from surviving recipient T cells and thymic progenitors. Reported findings indicate that, about two months after transplant, alpha-beta T cells came from several hundred expanded clones, which were derived from non-depleted graft cells. Newly made T cells mostly supplied T-cell counts and diversity one year after transplant.

This clonotype has just a few counts. What it recognizes is unknown. As it was prepared, the TCRbeta library received unique molecular identifiers. TCRdb ran MiXCR on the PCR reads and lists one entry per CDR3 protein. Among 90,000 to 100,000 distinct CDR3 sequences listed, more than 20% were seen once. Germline CDR1 is SGHTA and CDR2 is FQGNSA. V lost 5 bases and J lost 2, with 10 bases in between. The CDR3 length is 13 residues. This chain links TRBV7-2 with TRBJ2-7; no definite D call. This clonotype was sampled from a boy younger than 10 with acute lymphoblastic leukemia, due to receive a stem cell transplant. The material was PBMCs, obtained before TCRalphabeta/CD19-depleted stem cell transplant. The CDR3 bases are TGTGCCAGCAGCCTTTCATGGACCTACGAGCAGTACTTC. Protein product: CASSLSWTYEQYF.